One sample yielded the 26 T cell receptor beta chains listed below, sequenced in a study of blood T cell repertoires in COVID-19. Profiling relied on immunoSEQ multiplex PCR, and the TCRdb table lists in-frame clones only, not all of them. The sample comprises approximately 330,000 clones, roughly 87% of which are singletons, and 9.9% rests with the top ten. Sequencing used peripheral blood. The receptors were sampled from a man aged 25 to 45 with COVID-19, enrolled during active disease.

The genes are TRBV14 and TRBJ2-5; D may be TRBD1 (6 bases). Germline V lookup: CDR1 SGHDN, CDR2 FVKESK. V dropped 4 bases and J dropped 2 bases, with 14 bases sitting between them. The CDR3 has 15 residues. Here the CDR3 reads CASSPGHYLQETQYF. The CDR3 nucleotides read TGTGCCAGCAGCCCGGGACACTACCTGCAAGAGACCCAGTACTTC. The full variable domain, rest sourced from reference TRBV14 and TRBJ2-5, is EAGVTQFPSHSVIEKGQTVTLRCDPISGHDNLYWYRRVMGKEIKFLLHFVKESKQDESGMPNNRFLAERTGGTYSTLKVQPAELEDSGVYFCASSPGHYLQETQYFGPGTRLLVL.

This chain joins TRBV7-2 and TRBJ2-2, with unresolved D. The V gene's germline CDR1 is SGHTA and CDR2 FQGNSA. The CDR3 runs 15 residues. V shed 1 base and J shed 5 bases, with 11 bases lying between them. CDR3 residues: CASSLGVLPTGELFF. CDR3 DNA sequence: TGTGCCAGCAGCTTAGGCGTGCTCCCGACCGGGGAGCTGTTTTTT.

In this sample, this clone turned up once. J is TRBJ1-5 and V is TRBV19; D may be TRBD1 (5 bases). This CDR3 region has 16 residues. The germline gives CDR1 LNHDA, CDR2 SQIVND (reference sequence). V dropped 5 bases and J dropped 0 bases, with 14 bases sitting between them. CDR3 in amino acids: CASSGSGHYSNQPQHF. The CDR3, as DNA: TGTGCCAGTAGTGGTTCAGGGCATTATAGCAATCAGCCCCAGCATTTT.

The gene calls are TRBV13 and TRBJ2-7; 16 bases align to TRBD2. The germline V gene encodes CDR1 PRHDT and CDR2 FYEKMQ (reference sequence). Germline trimming cut 5 bases from V and 4 bases from J; bases unmatched to any gene: 11. The CDR3 runs to 18 residues. The CDR3 DNA follows: TGTGCCAGCAGCCGTATCTGGGGACTAGCGGGGGGGCCTTACGAGCAGTACTTC. Amino acid sequence: CASSRIWGLAGGPYEQYF.

The rearrangement joins TRBV30 to TRBJ2-2; a weak D match, TRBD1 (6 bases). Germline CDR1 and CDR2: GTSNPN and SVGIG (reference sequence). The CDR3 is made up of 13 amino acids. V gave up 4 bases and J gave up 8 bases, with 14 bases separating them. The CDR3 DNA reads as TGTGCCTGGAATAGAGGGACATCTGGGGAGCTGTTTTTT. This encodes CAWNRGTSGELFF.

V usage is TRBV4-1 and J usage is TRBJ1-1; D is ambiguous. This CDR3 region has 13 residues. Germline V lookup: CDR1 MGHRA, CDR2 YSYEKL. V was trimmed by 0 bases and J by 8 bases, leaving 10 bases between them. The DNA for the CDR3 is TGCGCCAGCAGCCAAGAGATCAACAACGAAGCTTTCTTT. Its translation: CASSQEINNEAFF.

The chain has TRBV4-3 and TRBJ2-3; the match to TRBD1 covers 7 bases. Germline lookup yields CDR1 LGHNA and CDR2 YSLEER. This CDR3 spans 16 amino acids. Trimming cost V 4 bases and J 0 bases; bases outside gene matches: 7. The CDR3 region is CASSRLTGKSTDTQYF. As DNA, the CDR3 is TGCGCCAGCAGCCGCCTGACAGGGAAAAGCACAGATACGCAGTATTTT.

The chain employs TRBV24-1 and TRBJ1-2; 9 bases line up with TRBD1. V shed 3 bases and J 2 bases; nucleotides not matched to a gene: 3. Germline CDR1 reads KGHDR; CDR2 reads SFDVKD. This CDR3 spans 15 amino acids. CDR3 nucleotides: TGTGCCACCAGTGATAGGGACAGGGACAACTATGGCTACACCTTC. Amino acid sequence: CATSDRDRDNYGYTF.

The J gene is TRBJ1-1, the V gene TRBV7-9; 11 bases align to TRBD1. Germline CDR1 SEHNR, CDR2 FQNEAQ (reference sequence). V lost 3 bases and J lost 5; bases outside the gene matches: 11. The CDR3 length is 17 residues. In DNA form, the CDR3 reads TGTGCCAGCAGCTTGCCGGGACAGGGGGTGATTAAGACTGAAGCTTTCTTT. This encodes CASSLPGQGVIKTEAFF.

This clone has a single count. This sample includes further DNA sequences coding for the same CDR3. This chain connects TRBV6-2 or TRBV6-3 to TRBJ1-5, with D unresolved. The V gene lost 3 bases and the J gene lost 0 bases, with 6 bases spanning the gap. The germline CDR1 and CDR2 sequences are MNHEY and SVGEGT. CDR3 length: 14 residues. The CDR3 sequence: CASSYGGSNQPQHF. For the CDR3, the DNA is TGTGCCAGCAGTTATGGCGGTAGCAATCAGCCCCAGCATTTT.

The chain joins TRBV7-3 to TRBJ2-1, with TRBD2 as a possible D gene (7 bases). CDR3 length: 16 residues. The V and J ends lost 0 bases and 0 bases respectively, with 9 bases between them. In germline, CDR1 is SGHTA, CDR2 FQGTGA. The CDR3 nucleotides are TGTGCCAGCAGCTTAACTGGGGGGGCCTCCTACAATGAGCAGTTCTTC. This translates into CASSLTGGASYNEQFF. Full variable domain (outside the CDR3, taken from reference TRBV7-3 and TRBJ2-1): GAGVSQTPSNKVTEKGKYVELRCDPISGHTALYWYRQSLGQGPEFLIYFQGTGAADDSGLPNDRFFAVRPEGSVSTLKIQRTERGDSAVYLCASSLTGGASYNEQFFGPGTRLTVL.

The chain employs TRBV10-3 and TRBJ2-5; 10 nucleotides agree with TRBD1. The CDR3 loop spans 15 amino acids. Germline loops: CDR1 ENHRY, CDR2 SYGVKD. The V segment lost 5 bases and the J segment 5 bases; nucleotides outside the gene matches: 8. DNA of the CDR3: TGTGCCATCAGTACCGGGACAGGGGCTGTTGAGACCCAGTACTTC. Residues: CAISTGTGAVETQYF.

V and J are TRBV18 and TRBJ2-4; 7 positions agree with TRBD1. CDR1 is KGHSH and CDR2 is LQKENI in the germline V gene. The junction had 10 bases not matched to a gene; V was cut back by 3 bases and J by 5 bases. The CDR3 has 16 residues. CDR3 DNA: TGTGCCAGCTCACCCCGCCTACCCGACAGGGAAAACATTCAGTACTTC. Translating gives CASSPRLPDRENIQYF.

The chain carries TRBV3-1 (or the pseudogene TRBV3-2) and TRBJ2-5; D ambiguous. The germline CDR1 and CDR2 sequences are LGHDT and YNNKEL (reference sequence). Trimming stripped 0 bases from V and 1 base from J, with 12 bases between. The CDR3 has 16 residues. For the CDR3, the DNA is TGTGCCAGCAGCCAAGAACCTACCCTCCCCCAAGAGACCCAGTACTTC. Translated: CASSQEPTLPQETQYF.

The chain employs TRBV14 and TRBJ1-1, with a possible D match to TRBD1 (5 bases). The V gene's germline CDR1 is SGHDN and CDR2 FVKESK. The germline V and J ends were trimmed by 4 bases and 0 bases, with 12 bases remaining between them. This CDR3 comprises 15 residues. CDR3 nucleotides: TGTGCCAGCAGCCCCCTGCGGGACTTGAACACTGAAGCTTTCTTT. Protein product: CASSPLRDLNTEAFF.

This chain links TRBV7-2 with TRBJ2-7; 8 nucleotides agree with TRBD2. Germline V lookup: CDR1 SGHTA, CDR2 FQGNSA. The V gene end was trimmed by 2 bases and the J gene end by 7 bases; junction bases not matched to a gene: 10. This CDR3 spans 15 amino acids. The DNA of the CDR3 is TGTGCCAGCAGCTTATTTGGAGCGGGGGAAGGTGAGCAGTACTTC. The encoded protein is CASSLFGAGEGEQYF.

The CDR3 nucleotides read TGTGCCAGCAGTTGGACAGGTAACGAAGAGACCCAGTACTTC. Amino acids: CASSWTGNEETQYF. The chain employs TRBV6-5 and TRBJ2-5; 7 positions match TRBD1. CDR1 is MNHEY and CDR2 is SVGAGI in the germline V gene. The CDR3 covers 14 residues. The trim removed 4 bases at V and 3 bases at J, leaving 5 bases unmatched.

The genes are TRBV14 and TRBJ2-2; the D gene is possibly TRBD1 (7 bases). Trimming removed 0 bases from V and 5 bases from J, with 25 bases in between. The V gene's germline CDR1 is SGHDN and CDR2 FVKESK. The CDR3 sequence is 20 residues long. The CDR3 protein is CASSQDSPFEAGGRTGELFF. For the CDR3, the DNA is TGTGCCAGCAGCCAAGATAGCCCGTTTGAGGCAGGGGGGAGGACCGGGGAGCTGTTTTTT.

The CDR3 loop is CASSYHGTSGTYEQYF. As DNA, the CDR3 is TGTGCCAGCAGTTATCACGGGACTAGCGGCACATACGAGCAGTACTTC. J is TRBJ2-7 and V is TRBV6-5, with TRBD2 matching 11 bases. J lost 4 bases, V lost 3 bases, and 8 bases had no gene match. The germline gives CDR1 MNHEY, CDR2 SVGAGI. CDR3 length: 16 amino acids.

The rearrangement uses TRBV7-2 and TRBJ2-5, with TRBD2 matching over 8 bases. J lost 5 bases, V lost 4 bases, and 9 bases had no gene match. Germline-derived CDR1 and CDR2 are SGHTA and FQGNSA. The CDR3 contains 15 residues. CDR3 nucleotide sequence: TGTGCCAGCAGCTCACCCTCAGCGGGAGCTGAGACCCAGTACTTC. This encodes CASSSPSAGAETQYF. The variable domain in full, completed from reference TRBV7-2 and TRBJ2-5, reads GAGVSQSPSNKVTEKGKDVELRCDPISGHTALYWYRQSLGQGLEFLIYFQGNSAPDKSGLPSDRFSAERTGGSVSTLTIQRTQQEDSAVYLCASSSPSAGAETQYFGPGTRLLVL.

This chain connects TRBV10-3 to TRBJ2-4; TRBD2 might be the D (5 bases). The CDR3 length is 15 residues. V gave up 0 bases and J gave up 8 bases, with 14 bases separating them. The germline CDR1 and CDR2 sequences are ENHRY and SYGVKD. The CDR3 spells CAISESKGVGDIQYF. Written as DNA, the CDR3 is TGTGCCATCAGTGAGTCGAAGGGTGTCGGGGACATTCAGTACTTC.

The genes are TRBV10-1 and TRBJ2-3, with 7 bases that match TRBD2. CDR3 length equals 21 residues. V shed 3 bases and J 0 bases; nucleotides not matched to a gene: 21. Germline V gene sequence: CDR1 WNHNN, CDR2 SYGVQD (reference sequence). This CDR3 is CASSESGIHGTPVISTDTQYF. CDR3 in DNA: TGCGCCAGCAGTGAAAGCGGGATCCACGGGACTCCTGTGATTAGCACAGATACGCAGTATTTT.

V gene TRBV27 combines with J gene TRBJ2-3; D not resolved. Trimming removed 0 bases at V and 0 bases at J, with 10 bases between. Germline V CDR1 and CDR2: MNHEY, SMNVEV (reference sequence). The CDR3 contains 16 residues. CDR3 nucleotide sequence: TGTGCCAGCAGTTTATCGTACACCTCCAGCACAGATACGCAGTATTTT. It specifies CASSLSYTSSTDTQYF.

The V gene is TRBV14, the J gene TRBJ1-4, with 7 bases that match TRBD1. The CDR3 is 15 residues long. CDR1 and CDR2 from the germline V gene are SGHDN and FVKESK. Germline trimming cut 5 bases from V and 8 bases from J; bases unmatched to any gene: 11. This CDR3 reads CASSMGQSMLEKLFF. CDR3 coding DNA: TGTGCCAGCAGCATGGGACAGTCCATGTTGGAAAAACTGTTTTTT.

The chain uses TRBV12-5 and TRBJ1-2; D unclear. The CDR3 has 15 amino acids. The germline V gene encodes CDR1 LGHNT and CDR2 FRNRAP. Trimming pared 4 bases from V and 0 bases from J, leaving 12 bases between. In nucleotides, the CDR3 is TGTGCTAGTGGTTCGGGTTTAGAATCTAACTATGGCTACACCTTC. It translates to CASGSGLESNYGYTF. Variable domain in full (rest from reference TRBV12-5 and TRBJ1-2): DARVTQTPRHKVTEMGQEVTMRCQPILGHNTVFWYRQTMMQGLELLAYFRNRAPLDDSGMPKDRFSAEMPDATLATLKIQPSEPRDSAVYFCASGSGLESNYGYTFGSGTRLTVV.

The genes are TRBV5-6 and TRBJ2-5; 8 bases are shared with TRBD2. V shed 0 bases, J shed 5 bases, and the junction held 15 bases outside the gene matches. The germline gives CDR1 SGHDT, CDR2 YYEEEE. This CDR3 is 18 amino acids long. Here the CDR3 reads CASSLGPGGGWVLETQYF. As DNA, the CDR3 is TGTGCCAGCAGCTTGGGGCCGGGAGGGGGTTGGGTATTGGAGACCCAGTACTTC.